Listed here is a single TCR beta chain. Its target is not known. This CDR3 region has 15 residues. V lost 10 bases and J lost 2, with 21 bases in between. Per the germline V gene, CDR1 is LNHDA and CDR2 is SQIVND (reference sequence). The data belong to a study of cytomegalovirus exposure and HLA in healthy donors. The study's findings and limits: As immune exposure information, only CMV serostatus was available. Sequencing likely produced, as an artifact, a cluster of highly shared sequence variants. Earlier analysis looked at TCR beta V segments, and most were productive about 90% or about 30% of the time.

A multiplex PCR was run with 60 Vbeta primers and 13 Jbeta primers. TCRdb keeps only in-frame clones here, not all; method: immunoSEQ multiplex PCR. The repertoire consists of 150,000 to 250,000 clones, with 79% occurring once and the leading ten covering roughly 1.5%. This TCR was recovered from a girl aged 10 to 17 in good health and CMV-seropositive. Material for sequencing was PBMCs. The V call is TRBV19, the J call TRBJ2-7; D might be TRBD1 (6 bases). As DNA, the CDR3 is TGTGCCACGTTTAACCACAACAGGGTCACCTACGAGCAGTACTTC. It translates to CATFNHNRVTYEQYF.